This T cell receptor (beta chain) was sequenced in a study of OX40 agonist ivuxolimab in advanced cancers. The wider study: Patients were 65% to 85% male with ages roughly 23 to 85, mean about 65.

Profiling relied on immunoSEQ multiplex PCR, and the TCRdb table lists in-frame clones only, not all of them. This sample has 30,000 to 45,000 clones, with 74% found just once. Study conclusions and caveats: Some of the lowest clonal expansion was seen in partial responders at 0.1-3.0 mg/kg. Clonal expansion was seen in CD4+ and CD8+ blood T cells by week 6 at 0.1 to 3.0 mg/kg.

This clone appeared a few times. Its specificity is not known. CDR1 SQVTM and CDR2 ANQGSEA come from the germline V gene. This CDR3 spans 12 amino acids. The V end lost 4 bases, the J end lost 0 bases, and 7 bases lay between the germline ends. The receptor comes from an adult with an advanced solid tumor such as melanoma, head and neck, liver or kidney cancer. The sample here was CD4+ or CD8+ T cells sorted from blood, taken in a trial of the OX40 agonist ivuxolimab. The chain joins TRBV29-1 to TRBJ2-7; no clear D gene. The CDR3 protein is CSVVGLSYEQYF. The CDR3 DNA follows: TGCAGCGTTGTCGGCCTCTCCTACGAGCAGTACTTC.